This TCR beta chain was obtained from a study of sequential checkpoint blockade in melanoma. Study details: Patients were randomized 1:1 to nivolumab-then-ipilimumab or ipilimumab-then-nivolumab first-line. After both sequences, patients received maintenance nivolumab.

The ends were cut back, 10 bases at V and 10 bases at J, with 17 bases in the middle. The CDR3 is made up of 12 amino acids. Germline lookup yields CDR1 WNHNN and CDR2 SYGVQD (reference sequence). Treatment given: randomized to nivolumab then ipilimumab (arm A) or the reverse (arm B). From thawed PBMCs, live CD3+CD8+ cells negative for CD19 and CD56 were sorted. Here immunoSEQ multiplex PCR was the method, and the copy in TCRdb shows in-frame clones only, minus some. The table shows 15,000 to 20,000 clones, with approximately 77% occurring only once. The V and J genes are TRBV10-1 and TRBJ1-5; D is unclear. The input for sequencing was CD8+ T cells sorted from blood (inferred from file names), taken from a patient given nivolumab and ipilimumab in sequence. The receptor comes from a human donor with melanoma. CDR3 sequence (DNA): TGCGCCACCCCCCTTTTTGTTCTTCCCCAGCATTTT. Translating it yields CATPLFVLPQHF.